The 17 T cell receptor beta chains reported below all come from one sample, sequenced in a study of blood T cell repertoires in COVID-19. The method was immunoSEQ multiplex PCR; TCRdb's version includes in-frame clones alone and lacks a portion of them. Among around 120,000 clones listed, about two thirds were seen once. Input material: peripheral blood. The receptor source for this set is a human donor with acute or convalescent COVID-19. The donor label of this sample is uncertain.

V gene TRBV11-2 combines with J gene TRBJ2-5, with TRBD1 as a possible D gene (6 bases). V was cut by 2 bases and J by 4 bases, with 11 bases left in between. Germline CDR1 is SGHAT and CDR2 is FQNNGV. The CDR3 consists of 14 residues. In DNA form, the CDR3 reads TGTGCCAGCAGCTTAAGCCCCAGGGGAGAGACCCAGTACTTC. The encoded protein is CASSLSPRGETQYF.

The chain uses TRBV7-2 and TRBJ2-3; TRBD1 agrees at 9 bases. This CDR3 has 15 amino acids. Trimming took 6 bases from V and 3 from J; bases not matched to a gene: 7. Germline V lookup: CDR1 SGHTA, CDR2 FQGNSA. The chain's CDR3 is CASSNYRGRTDTQYF. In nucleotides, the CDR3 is TGTGCCAGCAGTAACTACAGGGGGCGGACAGATACGCAGTATTTT.

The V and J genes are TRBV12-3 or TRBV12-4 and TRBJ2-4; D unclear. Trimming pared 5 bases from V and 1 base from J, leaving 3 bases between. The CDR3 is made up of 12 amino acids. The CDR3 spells CASSPAKNIQYF. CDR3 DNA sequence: TGTGCCAGCAGTCCGGCCAAAAACATTCAGTACTTC.

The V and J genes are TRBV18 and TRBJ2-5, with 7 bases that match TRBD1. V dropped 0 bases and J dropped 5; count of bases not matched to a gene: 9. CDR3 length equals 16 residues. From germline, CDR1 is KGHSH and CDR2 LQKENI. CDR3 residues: CASSPPAQGVRETQYF. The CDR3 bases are TGTGCCAGCTCACCACCAGCGCAGGGGGTTAGGGAGACCCAGTACTTC.

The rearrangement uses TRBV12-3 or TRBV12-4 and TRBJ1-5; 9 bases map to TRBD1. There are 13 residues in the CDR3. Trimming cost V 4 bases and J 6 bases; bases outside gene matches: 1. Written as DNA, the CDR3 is TGTGCCAGCAGTTCGACAGGGGGTCAGCCCCAGCATTTT. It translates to CASSSTGGQPQHF.

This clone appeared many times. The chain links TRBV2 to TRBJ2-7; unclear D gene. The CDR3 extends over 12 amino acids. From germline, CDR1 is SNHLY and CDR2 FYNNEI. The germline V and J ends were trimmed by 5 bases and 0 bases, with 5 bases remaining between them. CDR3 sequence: CASSRDSYEQYF. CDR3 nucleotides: TGTGCCAGCAGTCGAGACTCCTACGAGCAGTACTTC.

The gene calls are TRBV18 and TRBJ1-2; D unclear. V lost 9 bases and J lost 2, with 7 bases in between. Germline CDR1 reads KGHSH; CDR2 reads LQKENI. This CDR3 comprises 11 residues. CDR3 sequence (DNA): TGTGCCAGTTCAGAGAACTATGGCTACACCTTC. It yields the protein CASSENYGYTF.

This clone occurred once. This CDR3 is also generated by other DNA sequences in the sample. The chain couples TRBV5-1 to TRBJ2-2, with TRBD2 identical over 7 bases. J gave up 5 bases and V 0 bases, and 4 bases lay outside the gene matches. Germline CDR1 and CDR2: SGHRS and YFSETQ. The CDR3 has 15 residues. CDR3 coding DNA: TGCGCCAGCAGCTTGGGACTAGCCGCGACCGGGGAGCTGTTTTTT. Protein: CASSLGLAATGELFF.

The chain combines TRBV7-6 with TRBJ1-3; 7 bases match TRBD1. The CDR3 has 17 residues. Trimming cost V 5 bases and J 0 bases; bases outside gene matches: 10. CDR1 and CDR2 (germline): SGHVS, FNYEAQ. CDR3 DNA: TGTGCCAGCAGCCCCGGGGACAGAGCCAACTCTGGAAACACCATATATTTT. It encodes CASSPGDRANSGNTIYF. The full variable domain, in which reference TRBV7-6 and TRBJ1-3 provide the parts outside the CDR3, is GAGVSQSPRYKVTKRGQDVALRCDPISGHVSLYWYRQALGQGPEFLTYFNYEAQQDKSGLPNDRFSAERPEGSISTLTIQRTEQRDSAMYRCASSPGDRANSGNTIYFGEGSWLTVV.

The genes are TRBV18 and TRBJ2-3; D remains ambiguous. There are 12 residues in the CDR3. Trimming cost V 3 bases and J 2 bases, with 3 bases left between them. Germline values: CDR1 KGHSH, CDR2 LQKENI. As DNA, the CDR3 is TGTGCCAGCTCACCTTACACAGATACGCAGTATTTT. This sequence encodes CASSPYTDTQYF. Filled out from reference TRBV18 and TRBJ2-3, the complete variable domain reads NAGVMQNPRHLVRRRGQEARLRCSPMKGHSHVYWYRQLPEEGLKFMVYLQKENIIDESGMPKERFSAEFPKEGPSILRIQQVVRGDSAAYFCASSPYTDTQYFGPGTRLTVL.

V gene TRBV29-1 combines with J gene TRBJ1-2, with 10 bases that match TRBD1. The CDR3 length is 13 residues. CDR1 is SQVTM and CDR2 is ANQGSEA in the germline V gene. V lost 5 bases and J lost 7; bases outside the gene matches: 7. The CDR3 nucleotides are TGCAGCGTTCACGACAGGGGGCAAAGTGGCTACACCTTC. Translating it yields CSVHDRGQSGYTF.

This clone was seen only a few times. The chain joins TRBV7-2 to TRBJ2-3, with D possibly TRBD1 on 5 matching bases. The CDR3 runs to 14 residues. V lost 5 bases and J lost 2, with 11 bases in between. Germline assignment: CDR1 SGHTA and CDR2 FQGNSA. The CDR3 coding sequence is TGTGCCAGCAGCATACAGGTGGACACAGATACGCAGTATTTT. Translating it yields CASSIQVDTDTQYF.

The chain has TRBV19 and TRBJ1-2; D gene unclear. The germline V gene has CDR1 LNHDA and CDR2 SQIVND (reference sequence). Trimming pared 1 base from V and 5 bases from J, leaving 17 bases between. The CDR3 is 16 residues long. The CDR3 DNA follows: TGTGCCAGTAGTATAGTCCCCCAAACCCAACAATATGGCTACACCTTC. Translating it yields CASSIVPQTQQYGYTF.

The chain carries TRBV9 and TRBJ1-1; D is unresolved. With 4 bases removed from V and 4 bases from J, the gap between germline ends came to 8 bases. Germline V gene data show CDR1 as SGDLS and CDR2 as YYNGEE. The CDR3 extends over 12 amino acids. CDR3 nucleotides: TGTGCCAGCAGCCCCCCCAGCACTGAAGCTTTCTTT. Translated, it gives CASSPPSTEAFF.

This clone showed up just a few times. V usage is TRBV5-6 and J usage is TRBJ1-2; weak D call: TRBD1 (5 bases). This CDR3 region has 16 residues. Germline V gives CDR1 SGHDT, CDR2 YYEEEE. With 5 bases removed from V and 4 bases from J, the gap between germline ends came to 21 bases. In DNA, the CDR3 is TGTGCCAGCAGACCCCCTACGGACCGAAGGGGCTATGGCTACACCTTC. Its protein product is CASRPPTDRRGYGYTF.

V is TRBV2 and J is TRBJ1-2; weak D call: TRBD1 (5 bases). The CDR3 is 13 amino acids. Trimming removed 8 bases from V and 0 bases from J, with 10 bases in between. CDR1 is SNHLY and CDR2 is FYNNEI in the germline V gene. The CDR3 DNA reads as TGTGCCAGCCAGGACACTTCTAACTATGGCTACACCTTC. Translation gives CASQDTSNYGYTF.

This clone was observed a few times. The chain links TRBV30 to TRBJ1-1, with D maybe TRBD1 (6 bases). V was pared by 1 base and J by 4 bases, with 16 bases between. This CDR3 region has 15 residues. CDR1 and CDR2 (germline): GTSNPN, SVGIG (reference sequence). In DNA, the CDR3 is TGTGCCTGGAGTGATCAGGGGACGATTACCACTGAAGCTTTCTTT. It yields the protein CAWSDQGTITTEAFF.